This TCR beta chain emerged from a study of beta chain features in type 1 diabetes. Findings and caveats of the study: In all four CD4+ subsets, TCRB CDR3 length was significantly, moderately reduced in type 1 diabetes.

Expressed TCRB transcripts were sequenced because the entire RNA isolate underwent reverse transcription. Sequencing used immunoSEQ multiplex PCR; TCRdb keeps in-frame clones, though not all of them. Of roughly 150,000 clones listed, roughly 59% are singletons. As concerns this clone: Its antigen is currently unknown.

Germline assignment: CDR1 MGHDK and CDR2 SYGVNS. Deletions cut 6 bases from V and 2 bases from J, with 10 bases between. The CDR3 loop spans 14 amino acids. The rearrangement uses TRBV25-1 and TRBJ1-4; possible D gene TRBD1, 6 bases. The sequenced sample consisted of naive CD4+ T cells from blood. The sequence came from a man aged 30 to 39 with type 1 diabetes. CDR3 nucleotide sequence: TGTGCCAGCAGATGGGGGGCTACTAATGAAAAACTGTTTTTT. Translated, it gives CASRWGATNEKLFF.